This paragraph reports one TCR beta chain. Its antigen remains unidentified. Repertoires were generated with immunoSEQ multiplex PCR, while TCRdb's copy carries only in-frame clones and drops some. The sample lists approximately 15,000 clones; about 80% were seen once. These data originate in a study of cytotoxic CD8 clonotypes in ibrutinib-treated CLL. Study details: Enrolment comprised around twelve relapsed/refractory and approximately 16 treatment-naive patients; about 17 were IGHV unmutated. Samples showed on average about 260,000 productive templates and approximately 94,000 productive rearrangements. Whole-study findings and limits: At baseline, clonality was higher than in age-matched healthy donors and correlated with CD8+ counts. Clonality increased at ibrutinib response and stayed stable in sustained remission. At progression, however, it fell back toward baseline.

The length of the CDR3 is 17 residues. The chain combines TRBV5-2 with TRBJ2-5; TRBD1 is the table's D call and was not checked against the DNA. TRBV5-2 counts as a pseudogene. The TCR sequence derives from a human donor with chronic lymphocytic leukemia. The sequencing here drew on PBMCs, taken before ibrutinib treatment. The CDR3 DNA reads TGTGCCAGCAGCGTAGGGGCGACTTCGCTAGTCCAAGAGACCCAGTACTTC. Translating it yields CASSVGATSLVQETQYF.